The following is a T cell receptor beta chain sequence with its context. As yet, its antigen is unknown. The sample originates from a study of T cells in pancreatic ductal adenocarcinoma. Whole-study results and caveats: Blood had more productive templates and about 7.9-fold more unique clonotypes than tumor.

No neoadjuvant therapy was given to the selected pancreatic ductal adenocarcinoma patients before their surgery. CDR1 ENHRY and CDR2 SYGVKD come from the germline V gene. The CDR3 length is 13 residues. V lost 6 bases and J 1 base, leaving 6 bases between the germline ends. Clones were sequenced by immunoSEQ multiplex PCR, and TCRdb holds only the in-frame ones, with some missing. The sample holds 97,000 or so clones, 90% to 95% seen once. The chain recombines TRBV10-3 with TRBJ2-2; a possible D gene is TRBD1 (5 bases). Sequences were obtained from PBMCs. The receptor's source is a human donor with pancreatic ductal adenocarcinoma. CDR3 loop: CAISTGNTGELFF. In nucleotides, the CDR3 is TGTGCCATCAGCACAGGGAACACCGGGGAGCTGTTTTTT.